The clone carrying this T cell receptor beta chain was seen repeatedly, ten times or more. The data derive from a study of metastatic and nonmetastatic thyroid tumors. Across the study: Both malignant and benign thyroid patients supplied peripheral blood and tumor or nodule tissue samples, across which the repertoires of these patients were then compared.

With MiXCR, TCRdb called clones anew from the PCR reads. The sample has fewer than 35,000 clones, 25% to 35% seen once; the top ten hold about 29%. Germline CDR1 reads DFQATT; CDR2 reads SNEGSKA (reference sequence). The CDR3 consists of 13 residues. The V end was cut by 6 bases, the J end by 3 bases, with 14 bases between. All patients reached thyroid surgery having received no treatment beforehand. The chain couples TRBV20-1 to TRBJ1-1; a possible D gene is TRBD1 (5 bases). The specimen was blood. This sequence originates from a female donor with papillary thyroid cancer or a benign thyroid nodule (not recorded which). Some clones in this sample may be carry-over from other donors' samples. CDR3 nucleotides: TGCAGTGCCCTAAAGGAAGGGGACACTGAAGCTTTCTTT. It specifies CSALKEGDTEAFF.